One sample yielded the 3 T cell receptor beta chains listed below, sequenced in a study of OX40 agonist ivuxolimab in advanced cancers. The library relied on the immunoSEQ multiplex PCR assay. Sourced from immuneACCESS, this table was stored by TCRdb with only in-frame sequences that have V and J called. A share of the clones is absent; for the studies checked, an unresolved V gene accounts for under half, and the remainder has no known explanation. For this sample there are approximately 90,000 clones; around 90% appear just once. Around 2.6% of the sample is held by the ten biggest clonotypes. The starting material was CD4+ or CD8+ T cells sorted from blood, obtained in a trial of the OX40 agonist ivuxolimab. The receptors stem from an adult with an advanced solid tumor such as melanoma, head and neck, liver or kidney cancer.

The rearrangement links TRBV10-3 to TRBJ2-3; unclear D gene. Germline V gives CDR1 ENHRY, CDR2 SYGVKD. This CDR3 is built from 11 residues. Trimming shortened V by 4 bases and J by 5 bases, and 4 bases separated the two germline ends. CDR3 amino acids: CAISGLDTQYF. CDR3 in DNA: TGTGCCATCAGTGGTTTAGATACGCAGTATTTT.

The chain combines TRBV28 with TRBJ1-5; a possible D gene is TRBD1 (6 bases). Per germline, CDR1 MDHEN and CDR2 SYDVKM. The CDR3 loop spans 16 amino acids. V lost 5 bases and J lost 5, with 19 bases in between. The CDR3 nucleotides are TGTGCCAGCAGTCCCGGGGAGGGGGTCTACCATCAGCCCCAGCATTTT. Amino acid sequence: CASSPGEGVYHQPQHF.

The chain combines TRBV6-6 with TRBJ2-7; 9 bases map to TRBD2. This CDR3 is 15 amino acids long. Germline lookup yields CDR1 MNHNY and CDR2 SVGAGI (reference sequence). V trimming: 5 bases; J trimming: 4 bases; junction bases outside the gene matches: 9. The CDR3 nucleotides are TGTGCCAGCAGTCCCGGGGCTAGCGGGATGTACGAGCAGTACTTC. It codes for CASSPGASGMYEQYF.